The next 21 T cell receptor beta chains were all read from a single sample in a study of early T cells in non-severe SARS-CoV-2 infection (TCRdb year 2021). To prepare the library, 5' RACE was applied. The instrument was a NextSeq 500. TCRdb redid the processing of the public reads, applying fastp at Q25 and MiXCR, and retained in-frame beta chains. Rows are unified per CDR3 protein, each entry keeping the most common DNA and genes. The sample contains tens of thousands of distinct CDR3 sequences, roughly a tenth of them found a single time. 6.5% of the sample is held by the ten biggest clonotypes. The sequencing input was whole blood. These receptors all stem from an adult who was a healthcare worker with PCR-confirmed SARS-CoV-2 infection or an uninfected control (not recorded which).

This clonotype was seen repeatedly, ten times or more. This chain joins TRBV7-2 and TRBJ2-1, with 13 bases aligning to TRBD2. Trimming at V came to 6 bases and at J to 0 bases, leaving 8 bases not matched to a gene. CDR3 length equals 18 residues. Germline V gives CDR1 SGHTA, CDR2 FQGNSA. CDR3 region: CASRSGLAGRSSYNEQFF. The CDR3 coding sequence is TGTGCCAGCAGATCGGGACTAGCGGGAAGGAGCTCCTACAATGAGCAGTTCTTC.

The chain uses TRBV20-1 and TRBJ2-1; TRBD2 matches at 7 bases. Germline loops: CDR1 DFQATT, CDR2 SNEGSKA (reference sequence). CDR3 size: 17 residues. Trimming took 0 bases from V and 4 from J; bases not matched to a gene: 12. The CDR3 bases are TGCAGTGCTAGAGATCTGCTCCGAGCGGGGAATTACAATGAGCAGTTCTTC. Its protein is CSARDLLRAGNYNEQFF.

The CDR3 reads CASSLAGTVPYNEQFF. The CDR3 nucleotides read TGTGCCAGCAGCTTAGCCGGGACAGTACCATACAATGAGCAGTTCTTC. This chain joins TRBV11-2 and TRBJ2-1, with 7 positions matching TRBD1. Per germline, CDR1 SGHAT and CDR2 FQNNGV. There are 16 residues in the CDR3. J gave up 4 bases and V 1 base, and 7 bases lay outside the gene matches.

At least ten counts were recorded for this clonotype. This chain links TRBV7-9 with TRBJ1-5; D is ambiguous. Trimming left V 4 bases short and J 4 bases short, with 8 bases between. Germline V CDR1 and CDR2: SEHNR, FQNEAQ (reference sequence). The CDR3 contains 13 residues. The CDR3 nucleotides are TGTGCCAGCAGCTCGCGCCGTAATCAGCCCCAGCATTTT. Translation gives CASSSRRNQPQHF.

This clonotype was detected many times. The chain employs TRBV7-9 and TRBJ2-7; D not resolved. This CDR3 contains 12 residues. V was clipped by 1 base and J by 6 bases, with 7 bases between them. Germline V gene data show CDR1 as SEHNR and CDR2 as FQNEAQ (reference sequence). This chain's CDR3 is CASSLGYREQYF. The CDR3 coding sequence is TGTGCCAGCAGCTTAGGGTATCGCGAGCAGTACTTC.

Remarks on this clonotype: Germline and junction disagree at one end, which may indicate a read error. This sequence joins TRBV13 and TRBJ2-1; 11 nucleotides align to TRBD2. Germline assignment: CDR1 PRHDT and CDR2 FYEKMQ (reference sequence). The CDR3 covers 16 residues. CDR3 protein: CASSSSVAGGGNGQFF. The DNA of the CDR3 is TGTGCCAGCAGCTCCTCCGTAGCGGGAGGGGGGAATGGGCAGTTCTTC.

The chain is built from TRBV5-1 and TRBJ1-1; tentatively, D is TRBD1 (6 bases). Trimming left V 2 bases short and J 3 bases short, with 14 bases between. The CDR3 extends over 15 amino acids. Germline assignment: CDR1 SGHRS and CDR2 YFSETQ. CDR3 protein: CASSLRQVGDTEAFF. CDR3 DNA: TGCGCCAGCAGCTTAAGACAGGTGGGAGACACTGAAGCTTTCTTT.

The chain employs TRBV29-1 and TRBJ2-5, with TRBD1 matching over 8 bases. Germline assignment: CDR1 SQVTM and CDR2 ANQGSEA. The V segment lost 5 bases and the J segment 0 bases; nucleotides outside the gene matches: 11. This CDR3 contains 16 residues. CDR3 DNA sequence: TGCAGCGTTAAAGGTGGGACAGGAGTTTACCAAGAGACCCAGTACTTC. This codes for CSVKGGTGVYQETQYF.

There are many counts of this clonotype. V is TRBV18 and J is TRBJ1-6; D perhaps matches TRBD1 (6 bases). Trimming left V 3 bases short and J 10 bases short, with 16 bases between. The CDR3 spans 15 residues. Per the germline V gene, CDR1 is KGHSH and CDR2 is LQKENI. Here the CDR3 reads CASSPEMTGSSPLHF. In nucleotides, the CDR3 is TGTGCCAGCTCACCGGAAATGACAGGATCATCACCCCTCCACTTT.

The chain is built from TRBV20-1 and TRBJ2-5; 10 bases align to TRBD2. This CDR3 comprises 15 residues. V shed 2 bases, J shed 1 base, and the junction held 4 bases outside the gene matches. Germline V lookup: CDR1 DFQATT, CDR2 SNEGSKA (reference sequence). CDR3 sequence (DNA): TGCAGTGCTAGACGAGGACTAGCGGTCCAAGAGACCCAGTACTTC. Encoded protein: CSARRGLAVQETQYF.

CDR3 amino acids: CASSAGARTGELFF. In DNA, the CDR3 is TGTGCCAGCAGTGCGGGGGCGCGTACCGGGGAGCTGTTTTTT. This rearrangement joins TRBV2 to TRBJ2-2, with D possibly being TRBD1 or TRBD2 (6 bases each). Germline values: CDR1 SNHLY, CDR2 FYNNEI. CDR3 size: 14 residues. Trimming removed 4 bases from V and 5 bases from J, with 11 bases in between. Variable domain in full (rest from reference TRBV2 and TRBJ2-2): EPEVTQTPSHQVTQMGQEVILRCVPISNHLYFYWYRQILGQKVEFLVSFYNNEISEKSEIFDDQFSVERPDGSNFTLKIRSTKLEDSAMYFCASSAGARTGELFFGEGSRLTVL.

This clonotype was seen more than once but under ten times. The rearrangement uses TRBV4-1 and TRBJ2-1; 7 positions match TRBD2. Germline V gene lookup returns CDR1 MGHRA and CDR2 YSYEKL. The CDR3 totals 17 residues. The V segment lost 0 bases and the J segment 3 bases; nucleotides outside the gene matches: 8. CDR3 sequence reads: CASSQDLRLAIYNEQFF. The CDR3 bases are TGCGCCAGCAGCCAAGATCTGAGACTAGCCATCTACAATGAGCAGTTCTTC.

This clonotype was found many times. The genes are TRBV24-1 and TRBJ1-5, with 7 bases identical to TRBD1. Germline V gene data show CDR1 as KGHDR and CDR2 as SFDVKD. V shed 3 bases and J 5 bases; nucleotides not matched to a gene: 9. The CDR3 runs 16 residues. For the CDR3, the DNA is TGTGCCACCAGTGATCAGAACAGGGGTTTGTATCAGCCCCAGCATTTT. It translates to CATSDQNRGLYQPQHF.

This clonotype was picked up many times. The chain is built from TRBV29-1 and TRBJ2-3; TRBD2 agrees at 12 bases. Per the germline V gene, CDR1 is SQVTM and CDR2 is ANQGSEA. The trim removed 5 bases at V and 4 bases at J, leaving 16 bases unmatched. The CDR3 covers 18 residues. The DNA of the CDR3 is TGCAGCGTTTACGGACTAGCGGGATTTCAAGATGATCCAGATACGCAGTATTTT. This encodes CSVYGLAGFQDDPDTQYF.

This chain joins TRBV12-3 or TRBV12-4 and TRBJ2-6, with TRBD1 matching over 9 bases. The CDR3 runs 18 residues. The V gene end was trimmed by 0 bases and the J gene end by 0 bases; junction bases not matched to a gene: 3. CDR3 in amino acids: CASSLAGQGSSGANVLTF. The CDR3 DNA is TGTGCCAGCAGTTTAGCGGGACAGGGATCCTCTGGGGCCAACGTCCTGACTTTC.

J is TRBJ2-1 and V is TRBV29-1; 9 positions match TRBD2. Trimming at V came to 7 bases and at J to 6 bases, leaving 13 bases not matched to a gene. CDR1 and CDR2 from the germline V gene are SQVTM and ANQGSEA. The CDR3 consists of 15 residues. As DNA, the CDR3 is TGCAGCGGTTCCCTCGCGGGAGGGCCAGGCAATGAGCAGTTCTTC. This gives the protein CSGSLAGGPGNEQFF.

This clonotype has only a few counts. The chain carries TRBV7-8 and TRBJ2-7; tentatively, D is TRBD2 (8 bases). V was pared by 5 bases and J by 4 bases, with 21 bases between. CDR1 is SGHVS, CDR2 FQNEAQ, per germline. This CDR3 contains 16 residues. The CDR3 sequence: CASSGQGGGRRYEQYF. The CDR3 DNA sequence: TGTGCCAGCAGCGGCCAAGGGGGCGGGAGGCGTTACGAGCAGTACTTC.

This clonotype was picked up many times. The chain carries TRBV6-2 or TRBV6-3 and TRBJ1-5; D not certain. Per germline, CDR1 MNHEY and CDR2 SVGEGT. The V and J ends lost 6 bases and 7 bases respectively, with 13 bases between them. The CDR3 has 13 amino acids. CDR3 DNA: TGTGCCAGCAGAGACCACACCAACCAGCCCCAGCATTTT. Residues: CASRDHTNQPQHF.

In this sample, this clonotype turned up many times. This chain connects TRBV7-6 to TRBJ2-6; D is undetermined. V was shortened by 1 base and J by 2 bases, with 3 bases between the two germline ends. Germline V lookup: CDR1 SGHVS, CDR2 FNYEAQ. The CDR3 covers 14 residues. This CDR3 is CASSLDPGANVLTF. CDR3 coding DNA: TGTGCCAGCAGCTTAGACCCTGGGGCCAACGTCCTGACTTTC. Supplemented by reference TRBV7-6 and TRBJ2-6, the full variable domain reads GAGVSQSPRYKVTKRGQDVALRCDPISGHVSLYWYRQALGQGPEFLTYFNYEAQQDKSGLPNDRFSAERPEGSISTLTIQRTEQRDSAMYRCASSLDPGANVLTFGAGSRLTVL.

This CDR3 is CSALPGQGAWDTQYF. The CDR3 region has the DNA TGCAGTGCTCTGCCCGGACAGGGGGCATGGGATACGCAGTATTTT. The chain joins TRBV20-1 to TRBJ2-3; TRBD1 aligns across 11 bases. Germline CDR1 DFQATT, CDR2 SNEGSKA (reference sequence). V was pared by 5 bases and J by 6 bases, with 10 bases of the junction left unmatched. This CDR3 contains 15 residues.

This chain uses TRBV9 with TRBJ2-2; D is unclear. The germline V gene has CDR1 SGDLS and CDR2 YYNGEE. Trimming pared 2 bases from V and 7 bases from J, leaving 12 bases between. The CDR3 covers 14 residues. The CDR3 DNA is TGTGCCAGCAGCGTTCATGGGGAAGGCGGGGAGCTGTTTTTT. Translating gives CASSVHGEGGELFF. Filled out from reference TRBV9 and TRBJ2-2, the complete variable domain reads DSGVTQTPKHLITATGQRVTLRCSPRSGDLSVYWYQQSLDQGLQFLIQYYNGEERAKGNILERFSAQQFPDLHSELNLSSLELGDSALYFCASSVHGEGGELFFGEGSRLTVL.